Each of the 22 T cell receptor beta chains below was sequenced from the same sample in a study of blood T cells in healthy people across ages. Together with a sample-barcoded 5' primer, a J-beta primer mix was included in a second PCR lasting about 6 to 12 cycles. TCRdb processed the 5' RACE reads anew with MiXCR; each CDR3 protein has one entry. The sample contains about 640,000 distinct CDR3 sequences, under 30% of which appear only once. Sequenced sample: blood. The source of these receptors is a woman of 80 years or more in good health.

This clonotype was seen ten or more times. V and J are TRBV20-1 and TRBJ2-1, with 10 nucleotides matching TRBD2. This CDR3 is built from 15 residues. J was trimmed by 8 bases and V by 4 bases; bases with no gene match: 11. Germline CDR1 and CDR2: DFQATT and SNEGSKA (reference sequence). This CDR3 reads CSATRTSGGADEQFF. CDR3 bases: TGCAGTGCTACCCGGACAAGCGGGGGGGCAGATGAGCAGTTCTTC.

V gene TRBV5-1 combines with J gene TRBJ1-6; 10 nucleotides match TRBD1. The CDR3 sequence is 16 residues long. The ends lost 4 bases at V and 5 bases at J; junction bases unmatched: 6. In germline, CDR1 is SGHRS, CDR2 YFSETQ. CDR3 in amino acids: CASSVTGGDHNSPLHF. The CDR3 coding sequence is TGCGCCAGCAGCGTGACAGGGGGCGATCATAATTCACCCCTCCACTTT.

This chain connects TRBV28 to TRBJ2-3; 8 positions agree with TRBD2. The CDR3 is made up of 15 amino acids. V dropped 5 bases and J dropped 2; count of bases not matched to a gene: 6. Germline loops: CDR1 MDHEN, CDR2 SYDVKM. In DNA, the CDR3 is TGTGCCAGCAGTGTACAGCGGGGGTCCACAGATACGCAGTATTTT. Its protein is CASSVQRGSTDTQYF. The full variable domain, with the rest looked up from reference TRBV28 and TRBJ2-3, is DVKVTQSSRYLVKRTGEKVFLECVQDMDHENMFWYRQDPGLGLRLIYFSYDVKMKEKGDIPEGYSVSREKKERFSLILESASTNQTSMYLCASSVQRGSTDTQYFGPGTRLTVL.

To note about this clonotype: This could be a read error, since a much larger clone is one nucleotide away. The CDR3 region is CAGSLGGTETQYF. For the CDR3, the DNA is TGTGCCGGCAGCCTTGGGGGCACAGAGACCCAGTACTTC. J is TRBJ2-5 and V is TRBV3-1; D possibly corresponds to TRBD1 (6 bases). CDR1 is LGHDT and CDR2 is YNNKEL in the germline V gene (reference sequence). The CDR3 runs to 13 residues.

This clonotype has ten or more counts. V gene TRBV5-1 combines with J gene TRBJ1-4, with a weak D call TRBD1 (5 bases). The length of the CDR3 is 15 residues. Germline V gives CDR1 SGHRS, CDR2 YFSETQ. V lost 4 bases and J lost 0, with 10 bases in between. Here the CDR3 DNA reads TGCGCCAGCAGCATTTCCAGGGCAACTAATGAAAAACTGTTTTTT. Its protein is CASSISRATNEKLFF. The full variable domain, rest sourced from reference TRBV5-1 and TRBJ1-4, is KAGVTQTPRYLIKTRGQQVTLSCSPISGHRSVSWYQQTPGQGLQFLFEYFSETQRNKGNFPGRFSGRQFSNSRSEMNVSTLELGDSALYLCASSISRATNEKLFFGSGTQLSVL.

This clonotype was seen a handful of times. This may stem from a read error, because a much larger clone lies one nucleotide away. The rearrangement joins TRBV24-1 to TRBJ2-1; D unclear. The J call may be faulty, since TRBJ2-7 better matches the DNA end. The length of the CDR3 is 13 residues. Germline CDR1 reads KGHDR; CDR2 reads SFDVKD. The DNA for the CDR3 is TGTGCCACCAGCTCCGCGTACTACAATGAGCAGTACTTC. This gives the protein CATSSAYYNEQYF.

The chain has TRBV2 and TRBJ2-5; 10 positions match TRBD2. The germline gives CDR1 SNHLY, CDR2 FYNNEI. The CDR3 totals 17 residues. After removal of 2 bases from V and 5 bases from J, the junction contained 11 bases not matched to a gene. The CDR3 loop reads CASSEISGRALAETQYF. The CDR3 nucleotides read TGTGCCAGCAGTGAAATAAGCGGGAGGGCCCTCGCCGAGACCCAGTACTTC.

In its sample, this clonotype was seen many times. The rearrangement uses TRBV20-1 and TRBJ2-1; D perhaps matches TRBD1 (5 bases). The ends were cut back, 3 bases at V and 2 bases at J, with 11 bases in the middle. This CDR3 has 14 amino acids. Germline V CDR1 and CDR2: DFQATT, SNEGSKA (reference sequence). The DNA for the CDR3 is TGCAGTGCTAGTAAAAGGGGAACCTACAATGAGCAGTTCTTC. This codes for CSASKRGTYNEQFF.

This clonotype was seen at least ten times. The chain carries TRBV6-1 and TRBJ1-2; possible D gene TRBD1, 6 bases. V was pared by 3 bases and J by 8 bases, with 19 bases between. This CDR3 spans 15 amino acids. The germline gives CDR1 MNHNS, CDR2 SASEGT. CDR3 sequence: CASSDIRWGRGGYTF. In DNA form, the CDR3 reads TGTGCCAGCAGTGATATACGATGGGGGCGAGGCGGCTACACCTTC.

As concerns this clonotype: A much larger clone differs from this one at a single base, so this may be a read error. V and J are TRBV21-1 and TRBJ1-2. TRBV21-1 is given as a pseudogene. This CDR3 spans 17 amino acids. Written as DNA, the CDR3 is TGTGCCAGCAGCTCAAGGTCGGGTGTAACCGGGAGGAATGGCTACACCTTC. Its protein is CASSSRSGVTGRNGYTF.

This clonotype has a count of ten or more. Given a much more abundant clone one base away, this may be a read error. The chain carries TRBV3-1 and TRBJ2-1, with 13 bases identical to TRBD2. Gene TRBJ2-7 matches the end of the DNA better, so the J call may be wrong. This CDR3 has 19 residues. Germline CDR1 and CDR2: LGHDT and YNNKEL (reference sequence). The CDR3 sequence is CASSQERWTSGGLYNEQYF. The CDR3 DNA sequence: TGTGCCAGCAGCCAAGAAAGATGGACTAGCGGGGGCCTCTACAATGAGCAGTACTTC.

This clonotype was found many times. The chain carries TRBV5-1 and TRBJ2-3, with no clear D. The V end was cut by 4 bases, the J end by 4 bases, with 10 bases between. CDR3 size: 13 residues. Germline V gene sequence: CDR1 SGHRS, CDR2 YFSETQ. CDR3 sequence (DNA): TGCGCCAGCAGCGCCGAGCCCGCAGATACGCAGTATTTT. It yields the protein CASSAEPADTQYF. The entire variable domain, with the rest obtained from reference TRBV5-1 and TRBJ2-3, is as follows: KAGVTQTPRYLIKTRGQQVTLSCSPISGHRSVSWYQQTPGQGLQFLFEYFSETQRNKGNFPGRFSGRQFSNSRSEMNVSTLELGDSALYLCASSAEPADTQYFGPGTRLTVL.

The chain has TRBV12-3 or TRBV12-4 and TRBJ1-5, with 7 bases aligning to TRBD1. Trimming cost V 5 bases and J 9 bases; bases outside gene matches: 13. The CDR3 runs to 15 residues. CDR3 nucleotide sequence: TGTGCCAGCAGTCTCCAGACAGGGTCTGGAGGGCCCCAGCATTTT. Translated, it gives CASSLQTGSGGPQHF.

Remarks on this clonotype: A much larger clonotype is one base distant, so this may be a read error. The J gene is TRBJ1-2, the V gene TRBV7-2; D is possibly TRBD1 (5 bases). CDR1 SGHTA and CDR2 FQGNSA come from the germline V gene. The CDR3 contains 13 residues. The CDR3 loop is CASSPRQRYGHTF. Written as DNA, the CDR3 is TGTGCCAGCAGCCCGAGACAGAGGTATGGCCACACCTTC.

The chain has TRBV29-1 and TRBJ2-3; 7 nucleotides line up with TRBD1. The CDR3 is 14 amino acids. Per the germline V gene, CDR1 is SQVTM and CDR2 is ANQGSEA. CDR3: CSRGGAGGSDTQYF. In nucleotides, the CDR3 is TGCAGTAGGGGCGGTGCAGGGGGATCAGATACGCAGTATTTT.

This clonotype has ten or more counts. The V and J genes are TRBV27 and TRBJ2-7; D tentatively reads TRBD1 or TRBD2 (5 bases each). The CDR3 spans 16 residues. CDR1 and CDR2 from the germline V gene are MNHEY and SMNVEV (reference sequence). The V end lost 5 bases, the J end lost 2 bases, and 19 bases lay between the germline ends. CDR3 sequence reads: CASSPQGSGTTYEQYF. CDR3 sequence (DNA): TGTGCCAGCAGTCCACAAGGTTCGGGGACCACCTACGAGCAGTACTTC.

The CDR3 DNA follows: TGTGCCAGCAGCTTAGGCGGGAGCCCAATTGCAGAGCAGTTCTTC. It codes for CASSLGGSPIAEQFF. This chain uses TRBV7-3 with TRBJ2-1, with 7 bases fitting TRBD2. The germline CDR1 and CDR2 sequences are SGHTA and FQGTGA. After removal of 2 bases from V and 10 bases from J, the junction contained 11 bases not matched to a gene. This CDR3 spans 15 amino acids.

This clonotype was recorded at least ten times. The V call is TRBV12-3 or TRBV12-4, the J call TRBJ2-3; tentatively, D is TRBD2 (5 bases). V was shortened by 6 bases and J by 0 bases, with 10 bases between the two germline ends. The CDR3 covers 14 residues. CDR3 DNA sequence: TGTGCCAGCAGACTGAGGGAGAGCACAGATACGCAGTATTTT. This sequence encodes CASRLRESTDTQYF.

This rearrangement joins TRBV20-1 to TRBJ1-3; D remains ambiguous. The CDR3 totals 13 residues. CDR1 DFQATT and CDR2 SNEGSKA come from the germline V gene (reference sequence). V was cut by 1 base and J by 3 bases, with 7 bases left in between. In DNA form, the CDR3 reads TGCAGTGCTAGAGGGGAGGATGGAAACACCATATATTTT. It specifies CSARGEDGNTIYF.

This clonotype has just one count. This could be a read error, since a much larger clone is one nucleotide away. The chain joins TRBV2 to TRBJ2-7; 9 nucleotides line up with TRBD2. Germline trimming cut 4 bases from V and 6 bases from J; bases unmatched to any gene: 10. This CDR3 is built from 15 residues. Per the germline V gene, CDR1 is SNHLY and CDR2 is FYNNEI. The CDR3 protein is CASSAEASAGGEQYF. In nucleotides, the CDR3 is TGTGCCAGCAGTGCCGAGGCCTCAGCGGGGGGCGAGCAGTACTTC.

This clonotype was seen ten or more times. CDR3 loop: CASSYSDTNPRGYTF. DNA of the CDR3: TGTGCCAGCAGTTACTCGGACACCAATCCGAGGGGCTACACCTTC. This chain uses TRBV6-5 with TRBJ1-2; D possibly corresponds to TRBD1 (5 bases). V lost 0 bases and J lost 8, with 16 bases in between. In germline, CDR1 is MNHEY, CDR2 SVGAGI. This CDR3 is 15 amino acids long.

This clonotype was recorded at least ten times. The rearrangement links TRBV4-2 to TRBJ1-2; maybe TRBD1 (6 bases). The length of the CDR3 is 15 residues. The V gene's germline CDR1 is LGHNA and CDR2 YNFKEQ. Trimming stripped 0 bases from V and 5 bases from J, with 13 bases between. The CDR3 DNA is TGTGCCAGCAGCCAAGAGTCCGGGGGCATGTATGGCTACACCTTC. This gives the protein CASSQESGGMYGYTF.